What follows are 20 T cell receptor beta chains derived from one specimen sequenced in a study of a mutant IDH1 vaccine in newly diagnosed glioma. No antigens are known for them. Sequenced by immunoSEQ multiplex PCR; TCRdb stores in-frame clones only, minus some. The sample lists roughly 43,000 clones, around 74% occurring once. Documented time point: week 23, last vaccination. Every single dose of the vaccine, 300 ug of mutant IDH1 20-mer peptide, came with topical imiquimod. The material was PBMCs, obtained from a glioma patient whose treatment included an IDH1 peptide vaccine. These receptors originate from a man aged 45-65 years with glioma.

The J gene is TRBJ1-2, the V gene TRBV5-1; D unresolved. Trimming took 3 bases from V and 3 from J, leaving 6 bases between them. The CDR3 extends over 12 amino acids. Per the germline V gene, CDR1 is SGHRS and CDR2 is YFSETQ. This CDR3 reads CASSSTHYGYTF. CDR3 DNA: TGCGCCAGCAGCTCCACGCACTATGGCTACACCTTC. Together with reference TRBV5-1 and TRBJ1-2, the CDR3 gives the full variable domain: KAGVTQTPRYLIKTRGQQVTLSCSPISGHRSVSWYQQTPGQGLQFLFEYFSETQRNKGNFPGRFSGRQFSNSRSEMNVSTLELGDSALYLCASSSTHYGYTFGSGTRLTVV.

This clone came up once. The rearrangement uses TRBV18 and TRBJ2-5; no clear D gene. In germline, CDR1 is KGHSH, CDR2 LQKENI. The V end lost 6 bases, the J end lost 5 bases, and 7 bases lay between the germline ends. The CDR3 is 11 amino acids. The CDR3 DNA reads as TGTGCCAGCTCCCAAGGGGAGACCCAGTACTTC. Amino acid sequence: CASSQGETQYF.

The V call is TRBV12-5, the J call TRBJ2-5; 14 bases map to TRBD2. The CDR3 is 18 residues long. Per the germline V gene, CDR1 is LGHNT and CDR2 is FRNRAP. With 5 bases clipped from V and 5 bases from J, the junction kept 13 bases outside the gene matches. CDR3 protein: CASGARGRLAGGMETQYF. The CDR3, as DNA: TGTGCTAGTGGTGCCCGAGGGCGACTAGCGGGGGGGATGGAGACCCAGTACTTC.

This clone has only a few counts. V usage is TRBV6-5 and J usage is TRBJ1-2; TRBD1 matches at 7 bases. Trimming took 6 bases from V and 2 from J; bases not matched to a gene: 6. The V gene's germline CDR1 is MNHEY and CDR2 SVGAGI. CDR3 length: 14 amino acids. The CDR3 sequence: CASRRGQMNYGYTF. As DNA, the CDR3 is TGTGCCAGCAGAAGGGGACAGATGAACTATGGCTACACCTTC.

This rearrangement joins TRBV4-2 to TRBJ2-1; D may be TRBD1 (5 bases). Germline assignment: CDR1 LGHNA and CDR2 YNFKEQ. The CDR3 loop spans 14 amino acids. V was trimmed by 0 bases and J by 9 bases, leaving 12 bases between them. CDR3 bases: TGTGCCAGCAGCCAAGAGGGGCCTAGACGTGAGCAGTTCTTC. Protein: CASSQEGPRREQFF.

V is TRBV5-6 and J is TRBJ1-1, with a possible D match to TRBD1 (6 bases). The V gene's germline CDR1 is SGHDT and CDR2 YYEEEE. The CDR3 is made up of 13 amino acids. V was clipped by 4 bases and J by 7 bases, with 14 bases between them. CDR3 nucleotide sequence: TGTGCCAGCAGCCGGGGGCCGGGGGTTGAAGCTTTCTTT. It specifies CASSRGPGVEAFF.

In this sample, this clone turned up a few times. The V and J genes are TRBV27 and TRBJ1-1; TRBD1 matches at 7 bases. V lost 2 bases and J lost 4; bases outside the gene matches: 13. This CDR3 has 17 amino acids. The germline gives CDR1 MNHEY, CDR2 SMNVEV (reference sequence). The CDR3 nucleotides read TGTGCCAGCAGTTTAATGGCGACAGGGTCTATGGTCACTGAAGCTTTCTTT. It specifies CASSLMATGSMVTEAFF.

The chain couples TRBV7-9 to TRBJ2-2; TRBD1 agrees at 8 bases. Germline V gene data show CDR1 as SEHNR and CDR2 as FQNEAQ (reference sequence). This CDR3 contains 14 residues. Germline trimming cut 7 bases from V and 3 bases from J; bases unmatched to any gene: 4. CDR3 region: CASTLQGDTGELFF. The CDR3 nucleotides read TGTGCCAGCACCCTACAGGGGGACACCGGGGAGCTGTTTTTT.

V gene TRBV2 combines with J gene TRBJ1-1, with D possibly being TRBD1 (5 bases). Germline V gene lookup returns CDR1 SNHLY and CDR2 FYNNEI. The CDR3 extends over 13 amino acids. Trimming left V 4 bases short and J 3 bases short, with 9 bases between. The CDR3 reads CASSVQDYTEAFF. The CDR3 DNA reads as TGTGCCAGCAGTGTACAGGATTACACTGAAGCTTTCTTT. Full variable domain (outside the CDR3, taken from reference TRBV2 and TRBJ1-1): EPEVTQTPSHQVTQMGQEVILRCVPISNHLYFYWYRQILGQKVEFLVSFYNNEISEKSEIFDDQFSVERPDGSNFTLKIRSTKLEDSAMYFCASSVQDYTEAFFGQGTRLTVV.

The genes are TRBV5-4 and TRBJ2-1; tentative D call: TRBD2 (6 bases). Trimming shortened V by 3 bases and J by 0 bases, and 13 bases separated the two germline ends. Germline CDR1 and CDR2: SGHNT and YYREEE (reference sequence). CDR3 size: 16 residues. CDR3 DNA sequence: TGTGCCAGCAGCTCCAGTGCGGGGAGCTCCTACAATGAGCAGTTCTTC. It codes for CASSSSAGSSYNEQFF.

CDR3: CASSEQGILDTIYF. The CDR3 coding sequence is TGCGCCAGCAGTGAACAGGGTATTTTGGACACCATATATTTT. The chain has TRBV10-1 and TRBJ1-3, with D tentatively TRBD1 (6 bases). Trimming removed 3 bases from V and 8 bases from J, with 14 bases in between. Germline V gene sequence: CDR1 WNHNN, CDR2 SYGVQD (reference sequence). This CDR3 has 14 amino acids.

The chain uses TRBV11-1 and TRBJ2-7; D not resolved. The germline CDR1 and CDR2 sequences are SGHAT and FQDESV (reference sequence). Trimming took 2 bases from V and 3 from J, leaving 8 bases between them. The CDR3 totals 13 residues. CDR3 in amino acids: CASSLSDRYEQYF. The CDR3 nucleotides read TGTGCCAGCAGCTTATCAGACCGCTACGAGCAGTACTTC.

The gene calls are TRBV4-1 and TRBJ2-7; 10 bases agree with TRBD1. The CDR3 totals 15 residues. The J segment lost 2 bases and the V segment lost 1 base, leaving 2 bases of the junction unmatched. CDR1 and CDR2 (germline): MGHRA, YSYEKL. CDR3 in amino acids: CASSQGDRGAYEQYF. DNA for the CDR3: TGCGCCAGCAGCCAAGGGGACAGGGGAGCCTACGAGCAGTACTTC.

About this clone: Other DNA variants within this sample encode the same CDR3. This chain connects TRBV4-2 to TRBJ2-1; no clear D. Germline V lookup: CDR1 LGHNA, CDR2 YNFKEQ. Trimming cost V 0 bases and J 1 base, with 4 bases left between them. The CDR3 spans 14 residues. The CDR3 here is CASSQDTSYNEQFF. The DNA of the CDR3 is TGTGCCAGCAGCCAAGACACATCCTACAATGAGCAGTTCTTC.

The V gene is TRBV30, the J gene TRBJ1-6; D is ambiguous. CDR3 length equals 13 residues. Germline V gene sequence: CDR1 GTSNPN, CDR2 SVGIG (reference sequence). Trimming removed 0 bases at V and 10 bases at J, with 10 bases between. CDR3 DNA sequence: TGTGCCTGGAGTGTCCAGGTGGGATCACCCCTCCACTTT. Translated, it gives CAWSVQVGSPLHF.

The chain joins TRBV30 to TRBJ2-2; no reliable D call. The CDR3 runs 12 residues. Germline CDR1 GTSNPN, CDR2 SVGIG (reference sequence). V gave up 8 bases and J gave up 8 bases, with 15 bases separating them. CDR3 loop: CAGWEVRGELFF. CDR3 nucleotides: TGTGCCGGCTGGGAAGTCCGTGGGGAGCTGTTTTTT.

The chain joins TRBV5-1 to TRBJ2-7, with D maybe TRBD2 (6 bases). The CDR3 is made up of 17 amino acids. The germline V gene has CDR1 SGHRS and CDR2 YFSETQ. V lost 4 bases and J 3 bases, leaving 23 bases between the germline ends. Here the CDR3 reads CASSRDRTGNGGYEQYF. CDR3 bases: TGCGCCAGCAGCCGCGACAGAACAGGAAACGGGGGCTACGAGCAGTACTTC. Full variable domain (remainder filled in from reference TRBV5-1 and TRBJ2-7): KAGVTQTPRYLIKTRGQQVTLSCSPISGHRSVSWYQQTPGQGLQFLFEYFSETQRNKGNFPGRFSGRQFSNSRSEMNVSTLELGDSALYLCASSRDRTGNGGYEQYFGPGTRLTVT.

V gene TRBV7-9 combines with J gene TRBJ2-2; D is ambiguous. Germline V gene sequence: CDR1 SEHNR, CDR2 FQNEAQ (reference sequence). This CDR3 is 14 amino acids long. V was pared by 0 bases and J by 7 bases, with 9 bases between. CDR3 DNA: TGTGCCAGCAGCTTAGCGCTAAGGGACGGGGAGCTGTTTTTT. Protein: CASSLALRDGELFF.

V usage is TRBV29-1 and J usage is TRBJ2-3, with a possible D match to TRBD2 (6 bases). The V end lost 6 bases, the J end lost 1 base, and 17 bases lay between the germline ends. Germline CDR1 is SQVTM and CDR2 is ANQGSEA. CDR3 length equals 15 residues. The CDR3 nucleotides read TGCAGCGTCGTCGGGGGTGACGGACGCACAGATACGCAGTATTTT. Its translation: CSVVGGDGRTDTQYF.

This clone was counted a few times. The chain uses TRBV28 and TRBJ1-3; possibly TRBD1 for D (5 bases). Trimming stripped 10 bases from V and 1 base from J, with 11 bases between. Per the germline V gene, CDR1 is MDHEN and CDR2 is SYDVKM. The CDR3 length is 13 residues. CDR3 nucleotide sequence: TGTGCCACCATGGGGGTATCTGGAAACACCATATATTTT. This codes for CATMGVSGNTIYF.